This T cell receptor (beta chain) comes out of a study of T cells of healthy individuals. MiXCR, run by TCRdb on the 5' RACE reads, gives a single entry per CDR3 protein. The sample contains 100,000 or so distinct CDR3 sequences, roughly a sixth of which appear only once. Trimming removed 3 bases from V and 0 bases from J, with 6 bases in between. CDR1 is SNHLY and CDR2 is FYNNEI in the germline V gene. This CDR3 region has 13 residues. This clonotype was detected a few times. This TCR derives from a human donor in good health. This chain joins TRBV2 and TRBJ2-7, with unresolved D. CDR3 DNA: TGTGCCAGCAGTGATCAGGCCTCCTACGAGCAGTACTTC. It encodes CASSDQASYEQYF. The variable domain in full, with the rest retrieved from reference TRBV2 and TRBJ2-7, is EPEVTQTPSHQVTQMGQEVILRCVPISNHLYFYWYRQILGQKVEFLVSFYNNEISEKSEIFDDQFSVERPDGSNFTLKIRSTKLEDSAMYFCASSDQASYEQYFGPGTRLTVT.